This T cell receptor (beta chain) was observed in a study of CXCR3-negative and CXCR3-positive naive CD8 T cells. The study's findings and limits: Similar TRBV-TRBJ gene usage was seen in naive CXCR3-negative and CXCR3-positive cells, but not in memory cells. Both naive subsets showed comparably high diversity, and memory CD8+ cells showed much lower diversity. Researchers report that CXCR3-positive naive cells carry more hydrophobic TRB CDR3s than CXCR3-negative naive cells.

The length of the CDR3 is 15 residues. UMI labels and 5' RACE were used to prepare the TRB cDNA libraries. With the 5' RACE reads reprocessed, TCRdb shows one record per CDR3 protein and no DNA. This sample's clone table lists tens of thousands of distinct CDR3 sequences. Sorting was done in triplicate for each CD8+ T cell subset (approximately 300,000 cells each). Naive CD8+ T cells showed CD45RO-CCR7+CD27+CD95-. A word on this clonotype: Antigen: not known.

This rearrangement joins TRBV12-3 or TRBV12-4 to TRBJ1-5; TCRdb outputs TRBD1, but without DNA this stays unchecked. Input material: naive CXCR3+ CD8+ T cells from blood. Noted subset: CD45RO-CCR7+CD27+CD95- naive CD8+ T cells expressing CXCR3 (TNR3+). The clonotype comes from a human donor in good health. Some clones in this sample may be carry-over from other donors' samples. CDR3 loop: CASSLSGGDNQPQHF.